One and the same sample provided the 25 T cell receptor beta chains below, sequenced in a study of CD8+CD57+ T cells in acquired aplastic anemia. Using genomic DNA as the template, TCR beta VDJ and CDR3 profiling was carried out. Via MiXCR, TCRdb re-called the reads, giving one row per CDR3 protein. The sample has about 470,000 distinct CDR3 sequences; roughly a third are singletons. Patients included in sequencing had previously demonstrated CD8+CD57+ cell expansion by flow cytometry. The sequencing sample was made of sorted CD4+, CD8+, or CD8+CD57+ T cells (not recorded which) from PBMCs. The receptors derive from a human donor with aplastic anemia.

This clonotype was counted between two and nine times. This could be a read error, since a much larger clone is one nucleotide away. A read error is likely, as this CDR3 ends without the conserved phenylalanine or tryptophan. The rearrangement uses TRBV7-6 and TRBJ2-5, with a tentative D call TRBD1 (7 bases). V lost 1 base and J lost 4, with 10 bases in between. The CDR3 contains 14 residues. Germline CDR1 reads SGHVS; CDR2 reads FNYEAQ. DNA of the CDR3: TGTGCCAGCAGCTTAGACAGGGGAGGAGAGACCCAGTACCTC. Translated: CASSLDRGGETQYL.

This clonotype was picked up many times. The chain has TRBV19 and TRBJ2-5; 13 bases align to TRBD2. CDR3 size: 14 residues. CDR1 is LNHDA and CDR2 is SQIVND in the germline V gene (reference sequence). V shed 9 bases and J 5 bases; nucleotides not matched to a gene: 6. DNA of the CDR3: TGTGCCAGCCGACTAGCGGGGGGAGGTGAGACCCAGTACTTC. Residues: CASRLAGGGETQYF.

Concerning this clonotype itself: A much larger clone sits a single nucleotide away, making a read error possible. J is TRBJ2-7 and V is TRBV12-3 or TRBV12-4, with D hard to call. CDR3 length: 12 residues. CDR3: CACSLALPEQYF. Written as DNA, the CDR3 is TGTGCCTGCAGTTTAGCACTGCCCGAGCAGTACTTC.

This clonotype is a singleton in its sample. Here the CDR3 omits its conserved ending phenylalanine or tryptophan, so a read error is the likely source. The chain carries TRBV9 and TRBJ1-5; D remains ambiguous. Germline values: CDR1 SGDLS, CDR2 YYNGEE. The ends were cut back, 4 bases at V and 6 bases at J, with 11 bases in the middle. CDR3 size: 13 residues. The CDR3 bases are TGTGCCAGCAGCCAAGATTGGGGTCAGCCCCAGCATCTT. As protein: CASSQDWGQPQHL.

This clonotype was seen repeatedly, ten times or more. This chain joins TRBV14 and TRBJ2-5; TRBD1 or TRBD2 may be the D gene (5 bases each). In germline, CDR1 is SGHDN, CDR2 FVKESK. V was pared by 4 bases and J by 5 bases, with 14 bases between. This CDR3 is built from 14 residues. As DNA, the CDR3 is TGTGCCAGCAGCCTACAGGCACCGGGGGAGACCCAGTACTTC. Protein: CASSLQAPGETQYF.

CDR3 sequence (DNA): TGTGCCAGCAGCTTGCCCACAGGGCTTATAGCTAACTATGGCTACACCTTC. Protein product: CASSLPTGLIANYGYTF. The chain carries TRBV5-4 and TRBJ1-2; weak D call: TRBD1 (6 bases). The germline V and J ends were trimmed by 1 base and 0 bases, with 16 bases remaining between them. The CDR3 is made up of 17 amino acids. Germline lookup yields CDR1 SGHNT and CDR2 YYREEE (reference sequence).

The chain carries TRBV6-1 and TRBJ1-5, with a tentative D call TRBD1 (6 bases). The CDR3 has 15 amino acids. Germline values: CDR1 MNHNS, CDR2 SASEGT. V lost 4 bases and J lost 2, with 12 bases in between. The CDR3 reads CASSALRGGNQPQHF. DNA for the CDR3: TGTGCCAGCAGTGCCCTGAGGGGGGGCAATCAGCCCCAGCATTTT.

The CDR3 here is CASSRGGRLSYEQYF. DNA of the CDR3: TGTGCCAGCAGTCGAGGGGGGCGTCTGTCCTACGAGCAGTACTTC. The chain joins TRBV7-9 to TRBJ2-7; either TRBD1 or TRBD2 may fit D (6 bases each). Germline V gives CDR1 SEHNR, CDR2 FQNEAQ (reference sequence). Deletions cut 6 bases from V and 1 base from J, with 16 bases between. The CDR3 sequence is 15 residues long.

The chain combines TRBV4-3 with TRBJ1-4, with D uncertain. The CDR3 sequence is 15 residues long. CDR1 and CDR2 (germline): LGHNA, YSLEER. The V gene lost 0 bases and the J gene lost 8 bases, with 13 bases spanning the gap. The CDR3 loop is CASSQDPSGGEKLFF. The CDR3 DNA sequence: TGCGCCAGCAGCCAAGATCCGTCCGGAGGCGAAAAACTGTTTTTT.

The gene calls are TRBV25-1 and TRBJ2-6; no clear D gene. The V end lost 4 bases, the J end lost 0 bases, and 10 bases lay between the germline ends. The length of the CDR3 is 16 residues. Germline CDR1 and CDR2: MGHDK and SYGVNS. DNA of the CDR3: TGTGCCAGCAGTGGATCGGTCGACTCTGGGGCCAACGTCCTGACTTTC. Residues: CASSGSVDSGANVLTF.

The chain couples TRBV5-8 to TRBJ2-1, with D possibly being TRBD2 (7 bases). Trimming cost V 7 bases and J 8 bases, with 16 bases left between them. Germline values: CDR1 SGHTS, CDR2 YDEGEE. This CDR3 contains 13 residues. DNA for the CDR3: TGTGCCAGCCCGGAGGGGGGGGGAGATGAGCAGTTCTTC. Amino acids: CASPEGGGDEQFF.

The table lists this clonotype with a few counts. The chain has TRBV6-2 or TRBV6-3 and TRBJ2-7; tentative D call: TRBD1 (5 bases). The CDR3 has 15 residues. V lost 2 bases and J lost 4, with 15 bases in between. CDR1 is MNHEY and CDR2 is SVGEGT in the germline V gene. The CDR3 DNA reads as TGTGCCAGCAGTTACGTCGCAGGGAAGGGATACGAGCAGTACTTC. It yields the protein CASSYVAGKGYEQYF.

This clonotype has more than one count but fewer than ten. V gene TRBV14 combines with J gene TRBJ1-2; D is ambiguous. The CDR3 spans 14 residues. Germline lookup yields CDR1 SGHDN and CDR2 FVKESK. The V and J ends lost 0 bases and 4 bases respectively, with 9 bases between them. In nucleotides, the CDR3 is TGTGCCAGCAGCCAAGAAACGGCAGGCTATGGCTACACCTTC. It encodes CASSQETAGYGYTF. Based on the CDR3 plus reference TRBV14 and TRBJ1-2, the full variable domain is EAGVTQFPSHSVIEKGQTVTLRCDPISGHDNLYWYRRVMGKEIKFLLHFVKESKQDESGMPNNRFLAERTGGTYSTLKVQPAELEDSGVYFCASSQETAGYGYTFGSGTRLTVV.

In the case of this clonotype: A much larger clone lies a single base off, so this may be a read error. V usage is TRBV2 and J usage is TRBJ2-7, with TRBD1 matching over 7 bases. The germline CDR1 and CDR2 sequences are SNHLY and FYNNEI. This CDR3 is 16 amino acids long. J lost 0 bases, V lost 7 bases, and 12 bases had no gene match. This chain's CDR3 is CASTRSSQGSSYEQYF. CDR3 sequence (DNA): TGTGCCAGCACCCGATCCTCACAGGGGAGCTCCTACGAGCAGTACTTC.

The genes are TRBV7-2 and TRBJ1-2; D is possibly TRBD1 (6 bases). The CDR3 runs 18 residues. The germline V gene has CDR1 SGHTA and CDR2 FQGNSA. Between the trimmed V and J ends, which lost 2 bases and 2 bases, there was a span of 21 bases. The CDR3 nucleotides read TGTGCCAGCAGCTTATTTGCGGATACAGGGAAAACCAACTATGGCTACACCTTC. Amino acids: CASSLFADTGKTNYGYTF.

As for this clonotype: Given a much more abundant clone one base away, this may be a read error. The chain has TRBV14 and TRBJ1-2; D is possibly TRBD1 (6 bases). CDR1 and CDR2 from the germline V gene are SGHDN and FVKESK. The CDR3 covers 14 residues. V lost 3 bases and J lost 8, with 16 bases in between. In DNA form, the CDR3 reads TGTGCCAGCAGCCATGATCTGGCAGGGACAGGCTACACCTTC. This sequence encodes CASSHDLAGTGYTF.

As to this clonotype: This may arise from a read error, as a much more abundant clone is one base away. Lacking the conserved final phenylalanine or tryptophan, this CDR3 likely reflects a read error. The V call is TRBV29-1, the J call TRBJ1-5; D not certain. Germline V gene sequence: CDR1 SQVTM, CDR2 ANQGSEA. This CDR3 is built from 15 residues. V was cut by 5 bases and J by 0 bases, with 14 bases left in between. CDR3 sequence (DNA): TGCAGCGTTTCCCAAGGGCCCGATAGCAATCAGCCCCAGCATCTT. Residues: CSVSQGPDSNQPQHL.

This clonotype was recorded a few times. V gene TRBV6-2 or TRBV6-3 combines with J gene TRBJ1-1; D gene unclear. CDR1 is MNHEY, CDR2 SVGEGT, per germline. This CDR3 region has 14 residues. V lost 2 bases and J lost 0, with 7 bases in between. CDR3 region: CASSYGVLNTEAFF. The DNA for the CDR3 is TGTGCCAGCAGTTACGGGGTCCTGAACACTGAAGCTTTCTTT.

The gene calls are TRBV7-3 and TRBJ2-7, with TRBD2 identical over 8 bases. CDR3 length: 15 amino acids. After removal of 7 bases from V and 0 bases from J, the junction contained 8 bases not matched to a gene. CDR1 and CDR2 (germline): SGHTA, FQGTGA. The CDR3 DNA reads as TGTGCCAGCAACGATAGCGGGATCCTCTCCTACGAGCAGTACTTC. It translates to CASNDSGILSYEQYF.

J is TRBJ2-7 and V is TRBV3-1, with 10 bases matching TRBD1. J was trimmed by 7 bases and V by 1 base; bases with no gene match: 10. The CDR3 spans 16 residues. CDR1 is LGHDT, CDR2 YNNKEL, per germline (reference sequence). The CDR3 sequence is CASSQVWDRGTEEQYF. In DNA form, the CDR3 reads TGTGCCAGCAGCCAAGTGTGGGACAGGGGTACTGAAGAGCAGTACTTC.

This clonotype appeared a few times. The CDR3 nucleotides read TGCAGTGCTATCGGGGTCGGCACTGAAGCTTTCTTT. Protein: CSAIGVGTEAFF. The chain is built from TRBV20-1 and TRBJ1-1; D ambiguous. This CDR3 has 12 amino acids. The V end was cut by 4 bases, the J end by 4 bases, with 10 bases between. Germline V gene sequence: CDR1 DFQATT, CDR2 SNEGSKA (reference sequence).

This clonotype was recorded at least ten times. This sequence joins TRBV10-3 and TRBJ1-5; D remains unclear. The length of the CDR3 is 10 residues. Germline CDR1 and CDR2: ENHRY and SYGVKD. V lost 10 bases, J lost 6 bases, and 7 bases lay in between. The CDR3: CATGAQPQHF. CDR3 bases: TGTGCCACCGGTGCTCAGCCCCAGCATTTT.

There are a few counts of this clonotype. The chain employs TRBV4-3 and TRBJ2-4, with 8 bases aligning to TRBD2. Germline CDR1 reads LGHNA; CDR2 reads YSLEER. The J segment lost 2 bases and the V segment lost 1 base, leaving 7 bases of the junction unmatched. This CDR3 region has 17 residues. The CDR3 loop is CASSQAWTSLTKNIQYF. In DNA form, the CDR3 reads TGCGCCAGCAGCCAAGCCTGGACTAGCCTAACCAAAAACATTCAGTACTTC.

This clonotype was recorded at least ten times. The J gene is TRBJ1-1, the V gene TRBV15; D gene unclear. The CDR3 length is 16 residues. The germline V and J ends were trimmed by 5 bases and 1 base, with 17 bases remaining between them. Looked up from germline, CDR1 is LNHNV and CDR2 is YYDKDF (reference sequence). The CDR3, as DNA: TGTGCCACCAGCGCCGTTCATACCCGGGGGAACACTGAAGCTTTCTTT. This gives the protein CATSAVHTRGNTEAFF.

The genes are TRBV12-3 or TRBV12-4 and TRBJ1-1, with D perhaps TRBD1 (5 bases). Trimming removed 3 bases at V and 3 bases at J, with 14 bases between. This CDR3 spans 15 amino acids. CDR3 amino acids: CASSLYEGRDTEAFF. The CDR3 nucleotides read TGTGCCAGCAGTTTGTACGAGGGGAGGGACACTGAAGCTTTCTTT.